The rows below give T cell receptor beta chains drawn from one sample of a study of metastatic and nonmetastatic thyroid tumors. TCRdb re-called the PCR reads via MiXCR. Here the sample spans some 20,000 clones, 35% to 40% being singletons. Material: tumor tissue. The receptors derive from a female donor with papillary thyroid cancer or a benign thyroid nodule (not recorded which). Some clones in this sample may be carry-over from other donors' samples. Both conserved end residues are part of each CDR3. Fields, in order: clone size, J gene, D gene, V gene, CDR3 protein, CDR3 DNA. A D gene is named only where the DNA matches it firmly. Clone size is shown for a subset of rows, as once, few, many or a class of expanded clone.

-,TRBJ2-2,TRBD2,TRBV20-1,CSAALALAGELFF,TGCAGTGCTGCACTAGCGTTAGCCGGGGAGCTGTTTTTT
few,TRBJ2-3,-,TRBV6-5,CASSPDLLVWGTDTQYF,TGTGCCAGCAGTCCCGATCTACTAGTCTGGGGCACAGATACGCAGTATTTT
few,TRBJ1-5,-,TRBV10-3,CAIGTVGQPQHF,TGTGCCATCGGGACCGTTGGACAGCCCCAGCATTTT
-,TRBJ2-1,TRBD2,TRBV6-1,CASKTSGDYNEQFF,TGTGCCAGCAAGACTAGCGGAGACTACAATGAGCAGTTCTTC
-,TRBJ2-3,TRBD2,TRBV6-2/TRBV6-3,CATTRELAGIDTQYF,TGTGCCACCACCAGGGAACTAGCGGGAATAGATACGCAGTATTTT
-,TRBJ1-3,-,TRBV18,CASSPDGAGNTIYF,TGTGCCAGCTCACCGGACGGGGCCGGAAACACCATATATTTT
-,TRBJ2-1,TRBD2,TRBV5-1,CASSSSGSGNNEQFF,TGCGCCAGCAGCTCGAGCGGGAGTGGGAACAATGAGCAGTTCTTC
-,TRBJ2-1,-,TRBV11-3,CVSSRTPNEQFF,TGTGTCAGCAGCAGAACACCTAATGAGCAGTTCTTC
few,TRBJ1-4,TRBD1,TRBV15,CATRSIQGANEKLFF,TGTGCCACCAGGTCTATACAGGGGGCAAACGAAAAACTGTTTTTT
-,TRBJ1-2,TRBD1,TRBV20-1,CSASTQGSNYGYTF,TGCAGTGCTAGTACACAGGGGAGTAACTATGGCTACACCTTC